This T cell receptor beta chain was recovered during a study of long-term antiretroviral therapy in people with HIV. Study-level background: When the earliest samples were collected, ART was typically delayed until CD4 counts fell.

Samples held about 1-11 million cryopreserved PBMC before DNA extraction. CDR3 size: 12 residues. CDR1 and CDR2 (germline): SGHDT, YYEEEE. Trimming shortened V by 2 bases and J by 3 bases, and 2 bases separated the two germline ends. Sequencing relied on immunoSEQ assay v3.0, run at survey level. The protocol was immunoSEQ multiplex PCR, while the TCRdb copy is restricted to in-frame clones and leaves out a portion. Altogether under 45,000 clones are present, roughly 81% being singletons, with the ten largest covering 4.5% to 5%. The material was unsorted PBMCs, obtained 2.7 to 2.9 years before starting antiretroviral therapy. The rearrangement joins TRBV5-6 to TRBJ2-2, with D unresolved. The receptor was derived from a woman in her 30s with HIV. The CDR3 region has the DNA TGTGCCAGCAGCTTATACACCGGGGAGCTGTTTTTT. This encodes CASSLYTGELFF. Based on the CDR3 plus reference TRBV5-6 and TRBJ2-2, the full variable domain is DAGVTQSPTHLIKTRGQQVTLRCSPKSGHDTVSWYQQALGQGPQFIFQYYEEEERQRGNFPDRFSGHQFPNYSSELNVNALLLGDSALYLCASSLYTGELFFGEGSRLTVL.